This TCR beta chain comes out of a study of blood T cell repertoires in COVID-19. Study-wide background: From T cells, B-cell-depleted T cells, or PBMCs came the material, which was cDNA or gDNA.

How the authors handled the data: The authors estimated nucleated cell counts from reference gene primer amplification. Method: immunoSEQ multiplex PCR; TCRdb's copy keeps in-frame clones and lacks some. Clone size and the V and J calls come from that table; the DNA yielded D and trimming. The sample gives tens of thousands of clones, approximately 83% of which show up once; 1.4% is in the top ten. The germline V gene has CDR1 SGDLS and CDR2 YYNGEE. V dropped 4 bases and J dropped 6 bases, with 14 bases sitting between them. This CDR3 is 14 amino acids long. The sequenced sample was peripheral blood. This clonotype was sampled from a woman aged 60 to 75 with acute or convalescent COVID-19. The chain carries TRBV9 and TRBJ1-5; no reliable D call. The CDR3 region is CASSTSGAGQPQHF. The CDR3 DNA is TGTGCCAGCAGCACGTCGGGTGCGGGTCAGCCCCAGCATTTT. Full variable domain (outside the CDR3, taken from reference TRBV9 and TRBJ1-5): DSGVTQTPKHLITATGQRVTLRCSPRSGDLSVYWYQQSLDQGLQFLIQYYNGEERAKGNILERFSAQQFPDLHSELNLSSLELGDSALYFCASSTSGAGQPQHFGDGTRLSIL.